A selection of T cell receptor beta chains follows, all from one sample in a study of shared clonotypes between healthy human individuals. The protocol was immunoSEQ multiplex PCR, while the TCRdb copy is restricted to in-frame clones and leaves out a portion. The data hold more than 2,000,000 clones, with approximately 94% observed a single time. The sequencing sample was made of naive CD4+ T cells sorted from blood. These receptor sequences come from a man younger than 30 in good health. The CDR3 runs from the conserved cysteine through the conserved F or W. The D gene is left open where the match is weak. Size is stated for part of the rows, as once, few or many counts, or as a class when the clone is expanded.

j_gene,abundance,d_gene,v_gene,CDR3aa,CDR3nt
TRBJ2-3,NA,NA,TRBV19,CASSTPSGADTQYF,TGTGCCAGTAGTACTCCTTCTGGGGCAGATACGCAGTATTTT
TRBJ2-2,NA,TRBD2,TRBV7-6,CASSAGLAGGELFF,TGTGCCAGCAGCGCCGGACTAGCGGGGGGGGAGCTGTTTTTT
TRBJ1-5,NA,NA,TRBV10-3,CAISERGSQGVSNQPQHF,TGTGCCATCAGTGAGCGAGGAAGTCAGGGCGTCAGCAATCAGCCCCAGCATTTT
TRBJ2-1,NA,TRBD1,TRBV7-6,CASSFSGGNEQFF,TGTGCCAGCAGCTTTTCAGGGGGCAATGAGCAGTTCTTC
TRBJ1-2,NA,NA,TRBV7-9,CASSNRRGYTF,TGTGCCAGCAGTAATCGGCGAGGCTACACCTTC
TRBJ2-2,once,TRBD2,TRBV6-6,CASSLLAGGPGGELFF,TGTGCCAGCAGTTTACTAGCGGGAGGGCCGGGCGGGGAGCTGTTTTTT
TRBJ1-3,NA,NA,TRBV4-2,CASSQDGQFSGNTIYF,TGTGCCAGCAGCCAAGACGGGCAGTTCTCTGGAAACACCATATATTTT
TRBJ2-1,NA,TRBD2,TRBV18,CASQAGNEQFF,TGTGCCAGCCAAGCGGGGAATGAGCAGTTCTTC
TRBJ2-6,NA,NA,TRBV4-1,CASSEGRLGSGANVLTF,TGCGCCAGCAGCGAAGGAAGACTGGGCTCTGGGGCCAACGTCCTGACTTTC
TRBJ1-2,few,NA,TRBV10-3,CAISDHLTDYGYTF,TGTGCCATCAGTGACCATCTTACAGACTATGGCTACACCTTC
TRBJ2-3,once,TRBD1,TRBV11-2,CASSLPTGGVFSTDTQYF,TGTGCCAGCAGCTTACCCACAGGGGGCGTATTTAGCACAGATACGCAGTATTTT
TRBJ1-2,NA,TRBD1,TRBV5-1,CASRVDRGYGYTF,TGCGCCAGCAGAGTCGACAGGGGCTATGGCTACACCTTC
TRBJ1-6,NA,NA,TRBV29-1,CSVTVVQSYNSPLHF,TGCAGCGTTACAGTGGTACAGTCCTATAATTCACCCCTCCACTTT
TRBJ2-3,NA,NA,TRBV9,CASSARGGHFPRYSTDTQYF,TGTGCCAGCAGCGCCCGTGGGGGGCACTTCCCCCGTTATAGCACAGATACGCAGTATTTT
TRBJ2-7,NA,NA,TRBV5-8,CASSFMGEQYF,TGTGCCAGCAGTTTCATGGGCGAGCAGTACTTC
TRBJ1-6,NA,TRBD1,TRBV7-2,CASSLNRGSSYNSPLHF,TGTGCCAGCAGCCTAAACAGGGGGAGCTCCTATAATTCACCCCTCCACTTT
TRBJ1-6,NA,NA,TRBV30,CAWSLLGGSPLHF,TGTGCCTGGAGCCTACTGGGGGGTTCACCCCTCCACTTT
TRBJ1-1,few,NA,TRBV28,CASSYPRLAFF,TGTGCCAGCAGTTACCCAAGGCTAGCTTTCTTT
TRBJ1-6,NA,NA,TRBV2,CATRKVEDSPLHF,TGTGCCACTCGCAAGGTTGAAGATTCACCCCTCCACTTT
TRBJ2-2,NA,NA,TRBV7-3,CASSITGITGELFF,TGTGCCAGCAGCATAACTGGGATCACCGGGGAGCTGTTTTTT
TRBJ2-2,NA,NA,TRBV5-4,CASSPDQNTGELFF,TGTGCCAGCAGCCCGGACCAGAACACCGGGGAGCTGTTTTTT
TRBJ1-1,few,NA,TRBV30,CAWSQTANTEAFF,TGTGCCTGGAGTCAGACAGCAAACACTGAAGCTTTCTTT
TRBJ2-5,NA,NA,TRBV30,CAWSWLFQETQYF,TGTGCCTGGAGTTGGTTATTCCAAGAGACCCAGTACTTC
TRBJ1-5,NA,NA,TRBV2,CASSEGVQPQHF,TGTGCCAGCAGTGAAGGAGTGCAGCCCCAGCATTTT
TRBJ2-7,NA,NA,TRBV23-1,CASSPKAEGTPWEQYF,TGCGCCAGCAGTCCGAAGGCGGAAGGGACCCCCTGGGAGCAGTACTTC
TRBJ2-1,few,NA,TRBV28,CASSLSRGDNEQFF,TGTGCCAGCAGTTTAAGCAGGGGGGACAATGAGCAGTTCTTC
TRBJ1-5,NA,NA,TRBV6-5,CASRCLFCNQPQHF,TGTGCCAGCAGGTGTCTTTTTTGCAATCAGCCCCAGCATTTT
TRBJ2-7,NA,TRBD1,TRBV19,CASSITWTGVSYEQYF,TGTGCCAGTAGTATTACGTGGACAGGTGTCTCCTACGAGCAGTACTTC